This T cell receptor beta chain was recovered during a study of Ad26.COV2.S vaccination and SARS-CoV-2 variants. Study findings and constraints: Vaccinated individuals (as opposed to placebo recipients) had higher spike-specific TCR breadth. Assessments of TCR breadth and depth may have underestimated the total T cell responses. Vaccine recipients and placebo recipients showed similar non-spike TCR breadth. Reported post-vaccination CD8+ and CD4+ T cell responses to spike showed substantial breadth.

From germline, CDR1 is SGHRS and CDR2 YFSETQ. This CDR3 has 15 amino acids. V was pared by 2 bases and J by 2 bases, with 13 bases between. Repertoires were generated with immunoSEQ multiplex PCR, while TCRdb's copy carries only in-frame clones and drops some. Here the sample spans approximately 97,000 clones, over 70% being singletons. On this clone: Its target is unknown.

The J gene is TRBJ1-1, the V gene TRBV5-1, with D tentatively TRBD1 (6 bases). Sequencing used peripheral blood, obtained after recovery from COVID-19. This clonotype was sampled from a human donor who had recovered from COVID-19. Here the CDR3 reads CASSFRTGSNTEAFF. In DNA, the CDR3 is TGCGCCAGCAGCTTTAGAACAGGGTCAAACACTGAAGCTTTCTTT. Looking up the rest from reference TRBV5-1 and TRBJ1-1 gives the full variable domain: KAGVTQTPRYLIKTRGQQVTLSCSPISGHRSVSWYQQTPGQGLQFLFEYFSETQRNKGNFPGRFSGRQFSNSRSEMNVSTLELGDSALYLCASSFRTGSNTEAFFGQGTRLTVV.